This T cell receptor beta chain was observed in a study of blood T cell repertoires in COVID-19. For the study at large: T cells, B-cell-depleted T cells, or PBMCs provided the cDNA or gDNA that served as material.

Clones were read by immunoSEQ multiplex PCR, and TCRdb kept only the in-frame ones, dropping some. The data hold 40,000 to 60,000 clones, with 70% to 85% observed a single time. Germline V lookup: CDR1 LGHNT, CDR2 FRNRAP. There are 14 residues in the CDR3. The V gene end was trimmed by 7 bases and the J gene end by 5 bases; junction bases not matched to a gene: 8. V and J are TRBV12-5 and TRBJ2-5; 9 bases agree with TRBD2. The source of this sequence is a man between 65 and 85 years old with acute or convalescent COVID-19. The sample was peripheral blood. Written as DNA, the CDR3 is TGTGCTAGTGCCTCAAACGCGGGGGGGGAGACCCAGTACTTC. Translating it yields CASASNAGGETQYF.